One sample yielded the 20 T cell receptor beta chains listed below, sequenced in a study of blood T cell repertoires in COVID-19. The method was immunoSEQ multiplex PCR; TCRdb's version includes in-frame clones alone and lacks a portion of them. This table has tens of thousands of clones, over 90% appearing once. What was sequenced was peripheral blood. The source of these receptors is a man aged 50-60 years with active COVID-19.

Written as DNA, the CDR3 is TGTGCCAGCAGCTTCGGGGGACAGGGGGCCTACGAGCAGTACTTC. Amino acid sequence: CASSFGGQGAYEQYF. The chain is built from TRBV5-6 and TRBJ2-7; 11 bases align to TRBD1. The V gene's germline CDR1 is SGHDT and CDR2 YYEEEE. The length of the CDR3 is 15 residues. V lost 2 bases and J lost 2; bases outside the gene matches: 3.

V gene TRBV30 combines with J gene TRBJ1-1; maybe TRBD1 (6 bases). The CDR3 length is 18 residues. CDR1 is GTSNPN and CDR2 is SVGIG in the germline V gene (reference sequence). V gave up 2 bases and J gave up 4 bases, with 26 bases separating them. CDR3: CAWSPTRGGWTDVTEAFF. The CDR3 bases are TGTGCCTGGAGTCCGACCCGGGGGGGTTGGACAGACGTCACTGAAGCTTTCTTT.

J is TRBJ2-2 and V is TRBV2, with 9 bases matching TRBD2. The junction had 9 bases not matched to a gene; V was cut back by 6 bases and J by 7 bases. The CDR3 consists of 15 residues. Looked up from germline, CDR1 is SNHLY and CDR2 is FYNNEI. CDR3 region: CASSKAGGGSGELFF. For the CDR3, the DNA is TGTGCCAGCAGCAAAGCGGGGGGCGGGAGCGGGGAGCTGTTTTTT.

The chain employs TRBV6-4 and TRBJ2-7, with 11 nucleotides matching TRBD1. The germline V gene has CDR1 MRHNA and CDR2 SNTAGT. V gave up 11 bases and J gave up 3 bases; unmatched junction bases: 9. The CDR3 runs 14 residues. The CDR3 DNA follows: TGTGCCGGAAATAAGGACAGGGGGCTCTACGAGCAGTACTTC. It is translated as CAGNKDRGLYEQYF.

The gene calls are TRBV5-1 and TRBJ2-5; 7 bases agree with TRBD2. J gave up 5 bases and V 0 bases, and 7 bases lay outside the gene matches. Germline V CDR1 and CDR2: SGHRS, YFSETQ. The CDR3 runs to 15 residues. CDR3 protein: CASSLALADGETQYF. CDR3 sequence (DNA): TGCGCCAGCAGCTTGGCGCTAGCGGACGGGGAGACCCAGTACTTC.

This chain connects TRBV5-4 to TRBJ2-2, with D possibly matching TRBD1 (6 bases). V gave up 0 bases and J gave up 5 bases, with 11 bases separating them. The CDR3 loop spans 15 amino acids. CDR1 SGHNT and CDR2 YYREEE come from the germline V gene (reference sequence). The CDR3 DNA sequence: TGTGCCAGCAGCTTGGGGGGACATGATACCGGGGAGCTGTTTTTT. Protein product: CASSLGGHDTGELFF.

This chain uses TRBV5-5 with TRBJ1-2, with 8 bases aligning to TRBD1. The CDR3 is 13 residues long. The germline CDR1 and CDR2 sequences are SGHKS and YYEKEE (reference sequence). Germline trimming cut 3 bases from V and 6 bases from J; bases unmatched to any gene: 4. CDR3 bases: TGTGCCAGCAGCTCTTTGACAGGGGATGGCTACACCTTC. It is translated as CASSSLTGDGYTF.

The chain couples TRBV9 to TRBJ2-4, with D perhaps TRBD2 (5 bases). Germline V gene lookup returns CDR1 SGDLS and CDR2 YYNGEE. The CDR3 is made up of 14 amino acids. V lost 9 bases and J 2 bases, leaving 15 bases between the germline ends. In DNA form, the CDR3 reads TGTGCCACCTTAGGTCGGGAAACCAAAAACATTCAGTACTTC. Protein sequence: CATLGRETKNIQYF.

There are a few counts of this clone. The chain employs TRBV19 and TRBJ2-1, with D unclear. Looked up from germline, CDR1 is LNHDA and CDR2 is SQIVND (reference sequence). V was trimmed by 1 base and J by 6 bases, leaving 10 bases between them. This CDR3 contains 14 residues. The CDR3 DNA reads as TGTGCCAGTAGTATAGCTCGCGCTGCCAATGAGCAGTTCTTC. Amino acids: CASSIARAANEQFF.

The V gene is TRBV2, the J gene TRBJ2-5; 8 positions agree with TRBD1. There are 16 residues in the CDR3. Germline CDR1 is SNHLY and CDR2 is FYNNEI. The ends lost 6 bases at V and 4 bases at J; junction bases unmatched: 13. CDR3 region: CASRGVGQGRLETQYF. CDR3 DNA sequence: TGTGCCAGCAGGGGGGTAGGACAGGGACGTCTAGAGACCCAGTACTTC.

V usage is TRBV7-3 and J usage is TRBJ2-5; D uncertain. The CDR3 contains 11 residues. V gave up 8 bases and J gave up 5 bases, with 9 bases separating them. The germline V gene has CDR1 SGHTA and CDR2 FQGTGA. In DNA, the CDR3 is TGTGCCAGCCGGTACGGGGAGACCCAGTACTTC. Protein product: CASRYGETQYF. Full variable domain (rest looked up from reference TRBV7-3 and TRBJ2-5): GAGVSQTPSNKVTEKGKYVELRCDPISGHTALYWYRQSLGQGPEFLIYFQGTGAADDSGLPNDRFFAVRPEGSVSTLKIQRTERGDSAVYLCASRYGETQYFGPGTRLLVL.

This chain joins TRBV7-3 and TRBJ2-3; 8 nucleotides agree with TRBD2. Germline CDR1 reads SGHTA; CDR2 reads FQGTGA. The CDR3 has 19 residues. V lost 0 bases and J lost 0; bases outside the gene matches: 11. The CDR3 DNA is TGTGCCAGCAGCTTAACGGGGGTTAGCGGGGCCGCTAGCACAGATACGCAGTATTTT. This translates into CASSLTGVSGAASTDTQYF.

The J gene is TRBJ2-7, the V gene TRBV28; the match to TRBD1 covers 7 bases. Germline lookup yields CDR1 MDHEN and CDR2 SYDVKM. V shed 5 bases and J 4 bases; nucleotides not matched to a gene: 8. The CDR3 totals 14 residues. The CDR3 coding sequence is TGTGCCAGCAGTGGGCAACAGGGGAAATACGAGCAGTACTTC. This translates into CASSGQQGKYEQYF.

This chain joins TRBV25-1 and TRBJ1-2; no clear D. The CDR3 has 11 amino acids. Germline V gene lookup returns CDR1 MGHDK and CDR2 SYGVNS. V lost 0 bases and J 10 bases, leaving 6 bases between the germline ends. CDR3 residues: CASSEYSVYTF. In nucleotides, the CDR3 is TGTGCCAGCAGTGAATACTCCGTCTACACCTTC.

As to this clone: The junction departs from the called germline gene at one end, perhaps through a read error. This sequence joins TRBV7-7 and TRBJ1-5; possible D gene TRBD1, 5 bases. CDR3 size: 16 residues. The germline V gene encodes CDR1 SSHAT and CDR2 FNYEAQ (reference sequence). CDR3 in DNA: TGTGCTAGCAGCTTTATTAGGGACTCAAGCCGTCGGCCCCAGCATTTT. The encoded protein is CASSFIRDSSRRPQHF.

The V call is TRBV7-8, the J call TRBJ2-2; 7 bases match TRBD1. V dropped 5 bases and J dropped 1; count of bases not matched to a gene: 7. The CDR3 has 16 amino acids. Germline CDR1 reads SGHVS; CDR2 reads FQNEAQ. CDR3 region: CASSPTGQLNTGELFF. DNA for the CDR3: TGTGCCAGCAGCCCCACGGGACAGCTGAACACCGGGGAGCTGTTTTTT.

The J gene is TRBJ2-1, the V gene TRBV14, with a weak D call TRBD2 (6 bases). Trimming stripped 4 bases from V and 7 bases from J, with 20 bases between. Germline loops: CDR1 SGHDN, CDR2 FVKESK. This CDR3 spans 16 amino acids. The CDR3 nucleotides are TGTGCCAGCAGCCGGAGGTTAGGCGGGGATTGGAATGAGCAGTTCTTC. Translating gives CASSRRLGGDWNEQFF.

This sequence joins TRBV9 and TRBJ1-2; TRBD1 is a possible D gene (5 bases). Trimming pared 2 bases from V and 8 bases from J, leaving 16 bases between. Germline lookup yields CDR1 SGDLS and CDR2 YYNGEE. This CDR3 has 14 amino acids. The CDR3 protein is CASSVGGQGAGYTF. The CDR3 nucleotides are TGTGCCAGCAGCGTCGGGGGTCAGGGAGCCGGCTACACCTTC.

This sequence joins TRBV5-3 and TRBJ1-4, with TRBD1 as a possible D gene (6 bases). TRBV5-3 is an ORF, and what it does is uncertain. The CDR3 covers 15 residues. V was shortened by 5 bases and J by 7 bases, with 18 bases between the two germline ends. CDR3 protein: CARSPPGHYFEKLFF. CDR3 DNA: TGTGCCAGAAGTCCACCGGGACATTACTTTGAAAAACTGTTTTTT.

The V call is TRBV18, the J call TRBJ2-7, with TRBD2 matching over 10 bases. The CDR3 totals 15 residues. V lost 1 base, J lost 3 bases, and 3 bases stayed unmatched. Per germline, CDR1 KGHSH and CDR2 LQKENI. The CDR3 loop reads CASSPQLAGVYEQYF. CDR3 sequence (DNA): TGTGCCAGCTCACCACAGCTAGCGGGAGTCTACGAGCAGTACTTC.